The 10 T cell receptor beta chains reported below all come from one sample, sequenced in a study of blood T cells in healthy people across ages. A second PCR of 7 to 11 cycles used a sample-barcoded 5' primer and a J-beta primer mix. TCRdb analysed the 5' RACE reads with MiXCR anew, one entry per CDR3 protein. The sample includes about 1.8 million distinct CDR3 sequences, 40% to 55% of them seen just once. Sequenced sample: blood. The receptors shown here come from a woman aged 35 to 49 in good health.

This chain joins TRBV6-2 or TRBV6-3 and TRBJ1-2; D not resolved. The CDR3 has 12 residues. Trimming left V 6 bases short and J 8 bases short, with 13 bases between. Germline CDR1 is MNHEY and CDR2 is SVGEGT. CDR3 in amino acids: CASRPTTGGYTF. The CDR3 bases are TGTGCCAGCAGACCGACGACCGGCGGCTACACCTTC.

The chain has TRBV29-1 and TRBJ2-5; 7 bases agree with TRBD2. CDR3 size: 12 residues. The V gene's germline CDR1 is SQVTM and CDR2 ANQGSEA. The trim removed 6 bases at V and 12 bases at J, leaving 13 bases unmatched. This CDR3 reads CSVGSDSSGEYF. The CDR3 DNA sequence: TGCAGCGTCGGATCGGATTCGAGCGGGGAGTACTTC.

This clonotype has just a few counts. The DNA for the CDR3 is TGTGCCAGCAGTTTTGGCGGGGGGGCCCCCGAGACCCAGTACTTC. Translated: CASSFGGGAPETQYF. The chain combines TRBV12-3 or TRBV12-4 with TRBJ2-5, with 9 bases identical to TRBD2. The CDR3 extends over 15 amino acids. V was clipped by 3 bases and J by 5 bases; unmatched bases: 7.

About this clonotype: A read error may be the cause here, since a much bigger clone is one base away. The chain links TRBV9 to TRBJ2-5; 9 bases are a match to TRBD2. Looked up from germline, CDR1 is SGDLS and CDR2 is YYNGEE. Trimming removed 3 bases from V and 1 base from J; junction bases left unmatched: 7. This CDR3 is built from 16 residues. This CDR3 is CASSATAGGVQETQYF. The CDR3 DNA reads TGTGCCAGCAGCGCAACTGCGGGAGGGGTCCAAGAGACCCAGTACTTC.

This chain links TRBV3-1 with TRBJ2-3, with D unresolved. This CDR3 is 16 amino acids long. V lost 0 bases and J 4 bases, leaving 14 bases between the germline ends. In germline, CDR1 is LGHDT, CDR2 YNNKEL (reference sequence). CDR3 DNA sequence: TGTGCCAGCAGCCAAGACGTCAGTTTTGGATCAGATACGCAGTATTTT. Its translation is CASSQDVSFGSDTQYF.

This clonotype has more than one count but fewer than ten. V is TRBV6-6 and J is TRBJ1-2; no clear D gene. Germline V CDR1 and CDR2: MNHNY, SVGAGI (reference sequence). V lost 8 bases, J lost 3 bases, and 10 bases lay in between. The CDR3 sequence is 12 residues long. This CDR3 is CASSVGHYGYTF. The CDR3 DNA is TGTGCCAGCTCGGTAGGACACTATGGCTACACCTTC.

There are a few counts of this clonotype. This sequence joins TRBV6-5 and TRBJ1-2, with D perhaps TRBD1 (5 bases). The CDR3 runs to 14 residues. V was pared by 5 bases and J by 8 bases, with 18 bases between. Looked up from germline, CDR1 is MNHEY and CDR2 is SVGAGI. Here the CDR3 DNA reads TGTGCCAGCAGTCCAAATCCGGGACCAGGGGGCTACACCTTC. Translation gives CASSPNPGPGGYTF.

A remark on this clonotype: As the CDR3 is not closed by the conserved phenylalanine or tryptophan, this likely results from a read error. This chain connects TRBV12-3 or TRBV12-4 to TRBJ2-5; perhaps TRBD2 as D (5 bases). This CDR3 comprises 14 residues. V lost 1 base and J lost 4, with 10 bases in between. CDR3 DNA: TGTGCCAGCAGTTTAGTAGGGAGCCGAGAGACCCAGTACGTC. Its translation: CASSLVGSRETQYV.

A remark on this clonotype: A junction end diverges from the germline sequence, so it may reflect a read error. The V call is TRBV6-1, the J call TRBJ2-1; 13 bases agree with TRBD2. Germline values: CDR1 MNHNS, CDR2 SASEGT. The CDR3 runs 15 residues. Here the CDR3 DNA reads TGTGCCCGCAGTGAACTAGCGGGGGGGTACAATGAGCAGTTCTTC. Protein product: CARSELAGGYNEQFF.

This clonotype was counted once. V is TRBV27 and J is TRBJ1-2; D gene ambiguous. The CDR3 has 14 residues. V was shortened by 5 bases and J by 2 bases, with 12 bases between the two germline ends. Germline CDR1 is MNHEY and CDR2 is SMNVEV (reference sequence). The CDR3 spells CASSPRGWNYGYTF. The CDR3 DNA reads as TGTGCCAGCAGTCCGCGGGGTTGGAACTATGGCTACACCTTC.